The 30 T cell receptor beta chains reported below all come from one sample, sequenced in a study of cytomegalovirus exposure and HLA in healthy donors. Assay used: immunoSEQ multiplex PCR; TCRdb lists only in-frame clones, some missing. The data contain fewer than 150,000 clones, roughly 86% of them singletons. The sequencing input was PBMCs. All receptors derive from a man aged 18 to 29 in good health and CMV-seropositive.

This chain joins TRBV6-1 and TRBJ2-3, with D possibly matching TRBD2 (6 bases). Germline CDR1 MNHNS, CDR2 SASEGT. V lost 6 bases, J lost 0 bases, and 10 bases lay in between. This CDR3 has 14 residues. The CDR3 reads CASSWDFSTDTQYF. The CDR3 DNA reads TGTGCCAGCAGCTGGGACTTTAGCACAGATACGCAGTATTTT.

This chain uses TRBV29-1 with TRBJ1-2; a weak D match, TRBD1 (6 bases). CDR3 length: 13 residues. Germline V lookup: CDR1 SQVTM, CDR2 ANQGSEA. With 1 base removed from V and 4 bases from J, the gap between germline ends came to 10 bases. For the CDR3, the DNA is TGCAGCGTTGAAGTAGGCAGGGGCTATGGCTACACCTTC. Protein sequence: CSVEVGRGYGYTF.

The chain combines TRBV10-1 with TRBJ2-7; D is possibly TRBD2 (7 bases). Germline loops: CDR1 WNHNN, CDR2 SYGVQD (reference sequence). V was shortened by 0 bases and J by 7 bases, with 13 bases between the two germline ends. The CDR3 loop spans 14 amino acids. This chain's CDR3 is CASSESAGAGEQYF. CDR3 DNA sequence: TGCGCCAGCAGTGAGTCGGCGGGGGCAGGGGAGCAGTACTTC.

This clone was seen more than once but under ten times. The V gene is TRBV19, the J gene TRBJ2-1; the match to TRBD2 covers 13 bases. Germline assignment: CDR1 LNHDA and CDR2 SQIVND (reference sequence). The CDR3 loop spans 14 amino acids. Losses at the gene ends were 10 bases for V and 9 bases for J; bases not matched to a gene: 9. The CDR3, as DNA: TGTGCCACCGACGGGACTAGCGGGAAGGGTGAGCAGTTCTTC. Translated: CATDGTSGKGEQFF.

The chain carries TRBV7-6 and TRBJ2-1, with D possibly matching TRBD2 (6 bases). Per germline, CDR1 SGHVS and CDR2 FNYEAQ. V lost 2 bases and J lost 10, with 12 bases in between. The CDR3 length is 13 residues. CDR3 region: CASSLFGGDEQFF. The CDR3 DNA is TGTGCCAGCAGCTTATTCGGGGGTGACGAGCAGTTCTTC.

This chain joins TRBV18 and TRBJ1-2, with D hard to call. This CDR3 contains 13 residues. The V gene lost 2 bases and the J gene lost 5 bases, with 9 bases spanning the gap. In germline, CDR1 is KGHSH, CDR2 LQKENI. CDR3 protein: CASSPSNGYGYTF. In DNA form, the CDR3 reads TGTGCCAGCTCACCATCGAACGGTTATGGCTACACCTTC. Combining the CDR3 with reference TRBV18 and TRBJ1-2 gives the whole variable domain NAGVMQNPRHLVRRRGQEARLRCSPMKGHSHVYWYRQLPEEGLKFMVYLQKENIIDESGMPKERFSAEFPKEGPSILRIQQVVRGDSAAYFCASSPSNGYGYTFGSGTRLTVV.

J is TRBJ1-2 and V is TRBV5-6; TRBD1 aligns across 9 bases. Germline assignment: CDR1 SGHDT and CDR2 YYEEEE. V gave up 3 bases and J gave up 7 bases; unmatched junction bases: 10. The CDR3 runs to 15 residues. In DNA, the CDR3 is TGTGCCAGCAGCTCCGGACAGGGGAGGTCGAGTGGCTACACCTTC. It yields the protein CASSSGQGRSSGYTF.

This chain uses TRBV6-1 with TRBJ1-1, with D perhaps matching TRBD1 (5 bases). The CDR3 consists of 16 residues. The germline V gene has CDR1 MNHNS and CDR2 SASEGT. The V end lost 0 bases, the J end lost 1 base, and 12 bases lay between the germline ends. The CDR3 nucleotides read TGTGCCAGCAGTGAAGCCGGGGGGAAAGGGAACACTGAAGCTTTCTTT. This encodes CASSEAGGKGNTEAFF.

The genes are TRBV7-2 and TRBJ2-3; a weak D match, TRBD2 (5 bases). CDR3 length: 12 residues. Germline V gene data show CDR1 as SGHTA and CDR2 as FQGNSA. Trimming removed 5 bases at V and 9 bases at J, with 12 bases between. The CDR3 DNA is TGTGCCAGCAGCCTCGACTCGGGGACGCAGTATTTT. Residues: CASSLDSGTQYF.

This chain uses TRBV10-2 with TRBJ1-5; D gene uncertain. V lost 4 bases and J lost 0, with 7 bases in between. Germline-derived CDR1 and CDR2 are WSHSY and SAAADI. The CDR3 length is 14 residues. In nucleotides, the CDR3 is TGCGCCAGCAGTGGAACATATAGCAATCAGCCCCAGCATTTT. Its protein is CASSGTYSNQPQHF.

The chain has TRBV9 and TRBJ2-2; 7 bases are shared with TRBD1. CDR3 length: 18 amino acids. Trimming cost V 2 bases and J 3 bases; bases outside gene matches: 13. In germline, CDR1 is SGDLS, CDR2 YYNGEE. The DNA for the CDR3 is TGTGCCAGCAGCGTCCTACCGGACAGGCGCGGGTACACCGGGGAGCTGTTTTTT. Translated, it gives CASSVLPDRRGYTGELFF.

The V gene is TRBV7-8, the J gene TRBJ1-6, with 9 positions matching TRBD1. CDR1 is SGHVS, CDR2 FQNEAQ, per germline. The CDR3 spans 20 residues. J lost 0 bases, V lost 4 bases, and 13 bases had no gene match. The CDR3 region has the DNA TGTGCCAGCAGCTCAAGGGCGGGGACAGGGACGAGCTCCTATAATTCACCCCTCCACTTT. Translating it yields CASSSRAGTGTSSYNSPLHF.

V usage is TRBV7-9 and J usage is TRBJ2-7; 7 bases agree with TRBD1. CDR3 length equals 15 residues. Losses at the gene ends were 5 bases for V and 5 bases for J; bases not matched to a gene: 12. Per germline, CDR1 SEHNR and CDR2 FQNEAQ (reference sequence). CDR3 sequence reads: CASSRRTGGDHEQYF. The CDR3 DNA reads TGTGCCAGCAGCCGCCGGACAGGTGGTGACCACGAGCAGTACTTC.

The V call is TRBV4-1, the J call TRBJ2-7; no definite D call. V gave up 0 bases and J gave up 5 bases, with 11 bases separating them. The CDR3 loop spans 14 amino acids. Germline V gene sequence: CDR1 MGHRA, CDR2 YSYEKL. The CDR3 nucleotides read TGCGCCAGCAGCCAAGAGGGCAGGCTCCACGAGCAGTACTTC. It encodes CASSQEGRLHEQYF.

The chain has TRBV2 and TRBJ2-1; TRBD1 agrees at 9 bases. The CDR3 is 13 amino acids. V shed 4 bases and J 16 bases; nucleotides not matched to a gene: 11. Germline V gene lookup returns CDR1 SNHLY and CDR2 FYNNEI. The CDR3 spells CASSGDTGTGSFF. CDR3 coding DNA: TGTGCCAGCAGTGGAGATACCGGGACAGGGTCATTCTTC.

J is TRBJ2-2 and V is TRBV5-1; tentatively, D is TRBD2 (5 bases). The CDR3 is made up of 14 amino acids. Germline V gives CDR1 SGHRS, CDR2 YFSETQ. V lost 7 bases, J lost 7 bases, and 17 bases lay in between. Written as DNA, the CDR3 is TGCGCCAGCCGACGGGCCCCCGGAGGCGGGGAGCTGTTTTTT. As protein: CASRRAPGGGELFF.

The chain is built from TRBV28 and TRBJ2-3; 8 nucleotides agree with TRBD2. In germline, CDR1 is MDHEN, CDR2 SYDVKM. The CDR3 contains 17 residues. V was pared by 2 bases and J by 0 bases, with 7 bases of the junction left unmatched. The CDR3 spells CASSLPSSGRSTDTQYF. CDR3 in DNA: TGTGCCAGCAGTTTACCTTCTAGCGGGCGGAGCACAGATACGCAGTATTTT.

This rearrangement joins TRBV19 to TRBJ2-3; 13 nucleotides line up with TRBD2. The V segment lost 10 bases and the J segment 4 bases; nucleotides outside the gene matches: 5. Germline V CDR1 and CDR2: LNHDA, SQIVND (reference sequence). This CDR3 comprises 14 residues. CDR3 amino acids: CATRTSGRADTQYF. CDR3 sequence (DNA): TGTGCCACCCGGACTAGCGGGAGAGCAGATACGCAGTATTTT.

The chain has TRBV7-2 and TRBJ2-7; D is ambiguous. V lost 3 bases, J lost 1 base, and 10 bases lay in between. Looked up from germline, CDR1 is SGHTA and CDR2 is FQGNSA. The CDR3 covers 14 residues. CDR3 sequence: CASSLLTESYEQYF. Written as DNA, the CDR3 is TGTGCCAGCAGCTTGCTTACAGAATCCTACGAGCAGTACTTC.

The rearrangement joins TRBV11-2 to TRBJ2-7, with a weak D call TRBD2 (6 bases). V was trimmed by 5 bases and J by 0 bases, leaving 23 bases between them. From germline, CDR1 is SGHAT and CDR2 FQNNGV. The CDR3 is made up of 18 amino acids. DNA for the CDR3: TGTGCCAGCAGCCCAGGGAGGATCCGGACTCATTACTCCTACGAGCAGTACTTC. Residues: CASSPGRIRTHYSYEQYF.

The rearrangement uses TRBV7-6 and TRBJ2-6; 7 bases are a match to TRBD1. The CDR3 is made up of 15 amino acids. J gave up 1 base and V 5 bases, and 2 bases lay outside the gene matches. The V gene's germline CDR1 is SGHVS and CDR2 FNYEAQ. The CDR3 reads CASSRGQSGANVLTF. In DNA, the CDR3 is TGTGCCAGCAGCCGGGGACAGTCTGGGGCCAACGTCCTGACTTTC.

The chain carries TRBV7-9 and TRBJ2-5, with 8 bases lining up with TRBD2. J gave up 2 bases and V 3 bases, and 8 bases lay outside the gene matches. From germline, CDR1 is SEHNR and CDR2 FQNEAQ (reference sequence). The CDR3 covers 16 residues. CDR3 coding DNA: TGTGCCAGCAGCTTTGACGGGGGGGCCATACAAGAGACCCAGTACTTC. Residues: CASSFDGGAIQETQYF.

The V and J genes are TRBV2 and TRBJ1-2; 9 bases fit TRBD1. The CDR3 has 14 amino acids. The germline V gene has CDR1 SNHLY and CDR2 FYNNEI. V shed 5 bases and J 7 bases; nucleotides not matched to a gene: 8. CDR3 nucleotide sequence: TGTGCCAGCAGTCTGGACAGGGGAGAGGGTGGCTACACCTTC. Amino acid sequence: CASSLDRGEGGYTF.

This chain uses TRBV7-9 with TRBJ2-3; TRBD2 agrees at 7 bases. The junction had 3 bases not matched to a gene; V was cut back by 1 base and J by 2 bases. The CDR3 has 15 amino acids. The V gene's germline CDR1 is SEHNR and CDR2 FQNEAQ (reference sequence). CDR3 DNA sequence: TGTGCCAGCAGCTTAGGTCTAGCGGCCACAGATACGCAGTATTTT. Its translation: CASSLGLAATDTQYF. Full variable domain (missing parts from reference TRBV7-9 and TRBJ2-3): DTGVSQNPRHKITKRGQNVTFRCDPISEHNRLYWYRQTLGQGPEFLTYFQNEAQLEKSRLLSDRFSAERPKGSFSTLEIQRTEQGDSAMYLCASSLGLAATDTQYFGPGTRLTVL.

The V and J genes are TRBV30 and TRBJ1-6; D unresolved. V dropped 4 bases and J dropped 5 bases, with 15 bases sitting between them. Germline assignment: CDR1 GTSNPN and CDR2 SVGIG (reference sequence). The CDR3 runs 15 residues. The CDR3 region is CAWTFPGSNNSPLHF. Here the CDR3 DNA reads TGTGCCTGGACGTTTCCAGGCTCTAATAATTCACCCCTCCACTTT.

The DNA for the CDR3 is TGTGCCAGCAGTGACCCCGGGTTAGGAGATACGCAGTATTTT. The encoded protein is CASSDPGLGDTQYF. The chain carries TRBV6-4 and TRBJ2-3; D gene uncertain. Germline V CDR1 and CDR2: MRHNA, SNTAGT. The ends were cut back, 2 bases at V and 5 bases at J, with 11 bases in the middle. CDR3 length: 14 amino acids.

This chain connects TRBV11-2 to TRBJ2-5; no clear D gene. Trimming cost V 1 base and J 1 base, with 7 bases left between them. CDR1 and CDR2 (germline): SGHAT, FQNNGV. This CDR3 region has 14 residues. As DNA, the CDR3 is TGTGCCAGCAGCTTAGTGGCCCTCCAAGAGACCCAGTACTTC. It is translated as CASSLVALQETQYF.

V and J are TRBV19 and TRBJ1-5, with TRBD1 as a possible D gene (6 bases). The CDR3 consists of 14 residues. The V gene's germline CDR1 is LNHDA and CDR2 SQIVND (reference sequence). V lost 3 bases to trimming and J lost 2 bases, with 8 bases between them. The CDR3 DNA reads TGTGCCAGTAGTATGACAGGTCGCAATCAGCCCCAGCATTTT. This encodes CASSMTGRNQPQHF.

This chain joins TRBV5-8 and TRBJ1-1; D remains unclear. V lost 0 bases to trimming and J lost 1 base, with 7 bases between them. Germline-derived CDR1 and CDR2 are SGHTS and YDEGEE. The CDR3 has 14 amino acids. This CDR3 reads CASSLGHTNTEAFF. CDR3 nucleotides: TGTGCCAGCAGCTTGGGACACACGAACACTGAAGCTTTCTTT.

The CDR3 DNA is TGTGCCAGCAGTGAAGCGCTCCGAGGTGATACGCAGTATTTT. Translated: CASSEALRGDTQYF. The rearrangement joins TRBV2 to TRBJ2-3; D is unclear. The CDR3 has 14 amino acids. Trimming cost V 0 bases and J 6 bases, with 10 bases left between them. Per the germline V gene, CDR1 is SNHLY and CDR2 is FYNNEI.